A single T cell receptor beta chain is shown here with its context. No cognate antigen has been identified for it. A read error may account for a junction end that differs from germline. The data were obtained in a study of blood T cell repertoires in COVID-19 (dated by TCRdb to 2018 to 2020). With respect to the entire study: Samples covering the acute and convalescent phases of COVID-19 were provided by collaborators in the United States, Italy and Spain. The repertoires were released in a freely available public database intended as a resource for research on the immune response to SARS-CoV-2. Samples came from the ongoing ImmuneRACE study (first 160 participants) plus 1,254 subjects from 6 global collaborators. The material from the prospective study consisted of cDNA or gDNA derived from T cells, B-cell-depleted T cells, or PBMCs. Sample metadata almost always included a de-identified subject ID, COVID-19 status, age in years and sex. Subjects who had been exposed to COVID-19, were actively infected with it, or had recovered from it provided the deeply sampled blood TCRbeta repertoires that made up the dataset. Where available, HLA class I and class II types were obtained from metadata supplied by the sample provider rather than from assay-based typing.

What the work shows at the level of the full study, not this receptor alone: How much clinical and demographic metadata was included differed by source and by participant, and the metadata was provided uncurated.

Samples from volunteer blood donors who had recovered from COVID-19 were contributed by a second Seattle source. Collaborating institutions collected whole blood in K2EDTA tubes following their own protocols. Collaborator samples were shipped for TCRbeta analysis as frozen whole blood, isolated PBMCs, or DNA extracted from either sample type. The immunoSEQ Assay, a bias-controlled multiplex PCR, was used to amplify TCRbeta CDR3 regions from genomic DNA. On the authors' methods: Within the assay, amplification of reference gene primers was used to estimate how many nucleated cells each sample contained. To quantify the absolute abundance of each unique TCRbeta CDR3 rearrangement, sequence reads were collapsed and filtered. Productive Simpson clonality was computed per sample as the square root of Simpson's diversity index over productive rearrangements. TCRdb took this table from immuneACCESS and kept in-frame rearrangements with V and J called. Such tables lack part of the clones; where checked against another copy, unresolved V genes explain under half of the gap, and the rest is unexplained. V, J and clone size are taken as reported in that table, and D and trimming were inferred from the DNA itself. The sample table holds about 240,000 clones, of which about four fifths were seen once. The ten largest clones add up to approximately 2% of the sample.

Via the germline V gene, CDR1 is SGHTS and CDR2 YDEGEE. From the cysteine up to the phenylalanine, the CDR3 has a length of 13 residues. Here the CDR3 DNA is all that survives: 39 bases in frame from base 1. The specimen sequenced was peripheral blood. The chain joins TRBV5-8 to TRBJ2-7; TRBD2 is a possible D gene, resting on 6 matching bases. The receptor was derived from a man aged 25-45 years who had recovered from COVID-19. CDR3 protein: CASSSRSRGRMDF. The nucleotides are TGTGCCAGCAGCTCGAGATCGCGAGGGAGGATGGACTTC.